Listed here are 17 T cell receptor beta chains from one sample, sequenced in a study of blood T cell repertoires in COVID-19. The assay was immunoSEQ multiplex PCR, and TCRdb's table has in-frame clones only and misses some. The table shows a few hundred thousand clones, with just under 90% occurring only once. The sample comprised PBMCs or T cells enriched from blood (not recorded which). These receptors all stem from a woman aged 30 to 39 who had recovered from COVID-19.

V is TRBV27 and J is TRBJ2-7; 8 bases fit TRBD1. The junction had 11 bases not matched to a gene; V was cut back by 4 bases and J by 9 bases. This CDR3 spans 14 amino acids. Per the germline V gene, CDR1 is MNHEY and CDR2 is SMNVEV (reference sequence). This CDR3 is CASSSGPGGAVQYF. The CDR3 DNA sequence: TGTGCCAGCAGTTCGGGCCCAGGGGGCGCGGTGCAGTACTTC.

In its sample, this clone was seen once. This chain joins TRBV5-6 and TRBJ1-2; no firm D call. The CDR3 extends over 14 amino acids. The V and J ends lost 0 bases and 2 bases respectively, with 8 bases between them. Germline CDR1 reads SGHDT; CDR2 reads YYEEEE. CDR3 bases: TGTGCCAGCAGCTTGGGTACCCGGAACTATGGCTACACCTTC. It yields the protein CASSLGTRNYGYTF.

J is TRBJ2-5 and V is TRBV10-1; a possible D gene is TRBD2 (6 bases). The V gene's germline CDR1 is WNHNN and CDR2 SYGVQD (reference sequence). V was clipped by 0 bases and J by 3 bases, with 32 bases between them. This CDR3 spans 22 amino acids. CDR3 protein: CASSESTVGCGNTTQGKETQYF. CDR3 sequence (DNA): TGCGCCAGCAGTGAGTCGACAGTTGGGTGCGGGAATACCACTCAGGGAAAAGAGACCCAGTACTTC.

This chain joins TRBV2 and TRBJ2-3; D gene ambiguous. This CDR3 comprises 13 residues. Germline V gives CDR1 SNHLY, CDR2 FYNNEI. CDR3 region: CVKDVAGTDTQYF. CDR3 sequence (DNA): TGTGTCAAAGATGTAGCCGGCACAGATACGCAGTATTTT.

J is TRBJ1-3 and V is TRBV4-2, with D perhaps TRBD1 (5 bases). Trimming pared 0 bases from V and 8 bases from J, leaving 8 bases between. The CDR3 loop spans 13 amino acids. Per the germline V gene, CDR1 is LGHNA and CDR2 is YNFKEQ. The chain's CDR3 is CASSQDGGDTIYF. In DNA form, the CDR3 reads TGTGCCAGCAGCCAAGATGGAGGGGACACCATATATTTT.

The chain uses TRBV19 and TRBJ1-1, with a weak D call TRBD1 (5 bases). The CDR3 covers 12 residues. Trimming stripped 2 bases from V and 5 bases from J, with 6 bases between. CDR1 and CDR2 (germline): LNHDA, SQIVND (reference sequence). The CDR3 loop reads CASSIQGTEAFF. For the CDR3, the DNA is TGTGCCAGTAGTATACAGGGTACTGAAGCTTTCTTT.

The DNA of the CDR3 is TGTGCCAGCAGTTTGGGCCTCGGGGAGCTGTTTTTT. Amino acid sequence: CASSLGLGELFF. The rearrangement links TRBV27 to TRBJ2-2; the D is unclear. Germline CDR1 and CDR2: MNHEY and SMNVEV (reference sequence). The CDR3 runs to 12 residues. V was trimmed by 3 bases and J by 7 bases, leaving 6 bases between them.

The gene calls are TRBV5-3 and TRBJ2-5; the match to TRBD2 covers 12 bases. TRBV5-3 is treated as an ORF (open reading frame) with a function not yet certain. V was pared by 4 bases and J by 5 bases, with 9 bases of the junction left unmatched. The CDR3 loop spans 16 amino acids. CDR3 loop: CARSAGTSGPGETQYF. The CDR3 DNA reads as TGTGCCAGAAGCGCGGGGACTAGCGGGCCAGGGGAGACCCAGTACTTC.

This clone was recorded once. The J gene is TRBJ1-4, the V gene TRBV30, with D tentatively TRBD1 (6 bases). From germline, CDR1 is GTSNPN and CDR2 SVGIG (reference sequence). The CDR3 spans 11 residues. Between the trimmed V and J ends, which lost 3 bases and 17 bases, there was a span of 16 bases. The CDR3 region has the DNA TGTGCCTGGAGACTGGGGGCGTCGCGTTTTTTT. This encodes CAWRLGASRFF.

The CDR3 nucleotides read TGTGCCAGCAGCTTGCTGGGCAGCACAGATACGCAGTATTTT. Its protein is CASSLLGSTDTQYF. V gene TRBV5-6 combines with J gene TRBJ2-3; D is undetermined. CDR3 length: 14 amino acids. V shed 1 base and J shed 0 bases, with 6 bases lying between them. Germline CDR1 is SGHDT and CDR2 is YYEEEE.

The gene calls are TRBV3-1 (or the pseudogene TRBV3-2) and TRBJ2-3; TRBD2 agrees at 7 bases. Germline V lookup: CDR1 LGHDT, CDR2 YNNKEL (reference sequence). Unmatched junction bases numbered 9, after V lost 3 bases and J lost 0 bases. CDR3 length: 17 residues. In DNA, the CDR3 is TGTGCCAGCAGCCACCTGATGGGGGGGGTCAGCACAGATACGCAGTATTTT. Its translation is CASSHLMGGVSTDTQYF.

This CDR3 is CASRRDRVDNEQFF. CDR3 bases: TGTGCCAGCAGGAGGGACAGGGTTGACAATGAGCAGTTCTTC. This sequence joins TRBV2 and TRBJ2-1; 9 bases map to TRBD1. The V segment lost 6 bases and the J segment 5 bases; nucleotides outside the gene matches: 5. The CDR3 contains 14 residues. The germline V gene encodes CDR1 SNHLY and CDR2 FYNNEI.

The rearrangement uses TRBV7-9 and TRBJ1-2; 7 bases match TRBD1. The V gene's germline CDR1 is SEHNR and CDR2 FQNEAQ (reference sequence). The V gene end was trimmed by 5 bases and the J gene end by 1 base; junction bases not matched to a gene: 7. The CDR3 is 15 residues long. The CDR3: CASSTRTGDNYGYTF. The CDR3 DNA is TGTGCCAGCAGCACGCGGACAGGCGATAACTATGGCTACACCTTC. The full variable domain, completed using reference TRBV7-9 and TRBJ1-2, is DTGVSQNPRHKITKRGQNVTFRCDPISEHNRLYWYRQTLGQGPEFLTYFQNEAQLEKSRLLSDRFSAERPKGSFSTLEIQRTEQGDSAMYLCASSTRTGDNYGYTFGSGTRLTVV.

The sample holds one count of this clone. J is TRBJ2-7 and V is TRBV7-6; possibly TRBD1 for D (7 bases). V dropped 1 base and J dropped 2 bases, with 15 bases sitting between them. Germline V CDR1 and CDR2: SGHVS, FNYEAQ. The CDR3 is made up of 16 amino acids. The chain's CDR3 is CASSLGRGQIPYEQYF. CDR3 in DNA: TGTGCCAGCAGCTTAGGGAGGGGACAGATCCCCTACGAGCAGTACTTC.

V gene TRBV5-8 combines with J gene TRBJ1-2, with 8 bases aligning to TRBD1. CDR1 and CDR2 from the germline V gene are SGHTS and YDEGEE. This CDR3 is 14 amino acids long. The V gene end was trimmed by 3 bases and the J gene end by 1 base; junction bases not matched to a gene: 2. The CDR3 sequence is CASSSGQGNYGYTF. The CDR3 nucleotides read TGTGCCAGCAGCTCTGGACAGGGTAACTATGGCTACACCTTC. Supplemented by reference TRBV5-8 and TRBJ1-2, the full variable domain reads EAGVTQSPTHLIKTRGQQATLRCSPISGHTSVYWYQQALGLGLQFLLWYDEGEERNRGNFPPRFSGRQFPNYSSELNVNALELEDSALYLCASSSGQGNYGYTFGSGTRLTVV.

The table lists this clone with a count of one. The CDR3 DNA reads as TGTGCCAGCAGTTTCGGGGGGGCCCCATACAGCACAGATACGCAGTATTTT. Protein: CASSFGGAPYSTDTQYF. The J gene is TRBJ2-3, the V gene TRBV27, with 8 bases that match TRBD2. CDR3 length equals 17 residues. Germline loops: CDR1 MNHEY, CDR2 SMNVEV (reference sequence). The trim removed 3 bases at V and 0 bases at J, leaving 8 bases unmatched.

The chain has TRBV6-1 and TRBJ2-3, with 10 positions matching TRBD2. In germline, CDR1 is MNHNS, CDR2 SASEGT. Trimming at V came to 2 bases and at J to 3 bases, leaving 8 bases not matched to a gene. The length of the CDR3 is 17 residues. CDR3 sequence (DNA): TGTGCCAGCAGTGAAAGGCTAGCGGGAGCCGGGACAGATACGCAGTATTTT. It codes for CASSERLAGAGTDTQYF.